This TCR beta chain stems from a study of shared clonotypes between healthy human individuals. Regarding the study as a whole: Clonotype sharing among donors, it was expected, would be affected by sequencing depth.

The study ran the assay at deep level. Sequencing was performed with immunoSEQ multiplex PCR; in TCRdb, only in-frame clones are kept and a portion is missing. The data contain fewer than 700,000 clones, 70% to 80% of them singletons. Regarding this clone: What it recognizes is unknown.

The donor population consisted of healthy HIV-negative adults with no recent acute infections or vaccinations. The study drew all its donors from Caucasian adults living in Nashville, Tennessee. The receptor comes from a woman in her forties in good health. Some clones in this sample may be carry-over from other donors' samples. Material for sequencing was PBMCs.

As DNA, the CDR3 is TGTGCCAGCAGCTTAGGTTTTAGCTCAGATACGCAGTATTTT. As protein: CASSLGFSSDTQYF. V gene TRBV7-8 combines with J gene TRBJ2-3; D is ambiguous. The germline V and J ends were trimmed by 1 base and 4 bases, with 9 bases remaining between them. Germline V gives CDR1 SGHVS, CDR2 FQNEAQ. CDR3 length: 14 residues.